One TCR beta chain is described in this entry. PCRs were each spiked with synthetic TCR analog templates. TCRdb keeps only in-frame clones here, not all; method: immunoSEQ multiplex PCR. This sample carries 70,000 to 75,000 clones, around 84% of them seen once, and the ten largest clones take 4% to 5%. The sample comes from a study of PD-L1 blockade in urothelial cancer. Locally advanced or metastatic urothelial carcinoma was diagnosed in the patients. A total of 1 to 8 samples per patient were collected pretreatment and on-treatment. This sequence was found in a man aged 65-85 years with urothelial cancer. The specimen was PBMCs, collected around atezolizumab (anti-PD-L1) treatment.

The CDR3 nucleotides read TGTGCCAGCAGTGATGACAGGGGAACTTATCCGCGCGAGCAGTACTTC. The encoded protein is CASSDDRGTYPREQYF. This sequence joins TRBV6-1 and TRBJ2-7; 8 bases map to TRBD1. V gave up 3 bases and J gave up 6 bases; unmatched junction bases: 13. The CDR3 extends over 16 amino acids. Per the germline V gene, CDR1 is MNHNS and CDR2 is SASEGT.